This TCR beta chain was retrieved from a study of blood T cells in healthy people across ages. Notes on the study in general: The study regarded diversity estimates from one million T cells as underestimates.

About this clonotype itself: Its antigen remains unidentified.

Ranging in age from about 6 to 95, the donors were healthy Caucasian individuals from Russia. Total RNA was isolated from each sample in quantities of at least 6 micrograms. The germline V gene has CDR1 LGHNA and CDR2 YSLEER. The CDR3 consists of 16 residues. Next came a second PCR, run for about 7 to 11 cycles, which used a sample-barcoded 5' primer along with a J-beta primer mix. Per sample, CDR3-containing paired-end reads numbered at least 2.5 million. TCRdb recomputed calls from the 5' RACE reads with MiXCR, one row per CDR3 protein. The sample shows roughly 640,000 distinct CDR3 sequences, roughly 30% of them seen only once.

V gene TRBV4-3 combines with J gene TRBJ2-1; perhaps TRBD2 as D (5 bases). The J call may be incorrect, as the DNA end agrees better with TRBJ2-7. This clonotype was sampled from a woman of 80 years or more in good health. Sequenced material: blood. The CDR3 sequence is CASSQDVSSIYNGQYF. The CDR3, as DNA: TGCGCCAGCAGCCAAGATGTCTCTAGCATCTACAATGGGCAGTACTTC.